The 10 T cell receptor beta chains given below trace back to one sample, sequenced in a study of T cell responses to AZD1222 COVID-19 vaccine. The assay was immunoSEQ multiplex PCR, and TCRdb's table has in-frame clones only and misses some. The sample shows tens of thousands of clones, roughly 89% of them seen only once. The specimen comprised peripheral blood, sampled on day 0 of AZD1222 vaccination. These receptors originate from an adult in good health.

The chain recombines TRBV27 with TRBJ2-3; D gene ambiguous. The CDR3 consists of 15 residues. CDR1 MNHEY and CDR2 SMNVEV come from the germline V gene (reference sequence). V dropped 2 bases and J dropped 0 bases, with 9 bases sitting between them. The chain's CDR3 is CASSLGGTSTDTQYF. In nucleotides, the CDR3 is TGTGCCAGCAGTTTAGGCGGAACTAGCACAGATACGCAGTATTTT.

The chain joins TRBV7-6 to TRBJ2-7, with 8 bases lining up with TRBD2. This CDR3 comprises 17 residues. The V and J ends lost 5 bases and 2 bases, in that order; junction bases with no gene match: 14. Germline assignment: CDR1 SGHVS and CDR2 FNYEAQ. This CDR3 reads CASSLQLAGGPPYEQYF. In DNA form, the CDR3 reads TGTGCCAGCAGCCTACAACTTGCGGGAGGCCCCCCCTACGAGCAGTACTTC.

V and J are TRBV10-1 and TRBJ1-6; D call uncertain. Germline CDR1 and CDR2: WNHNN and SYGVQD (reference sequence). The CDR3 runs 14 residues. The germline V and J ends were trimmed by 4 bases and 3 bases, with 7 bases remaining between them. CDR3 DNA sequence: TGCGCCAGCAGTGCGGAGGGCTATAATTCACCCCTCCACTTT. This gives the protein CASSAEGYNSPLHF.

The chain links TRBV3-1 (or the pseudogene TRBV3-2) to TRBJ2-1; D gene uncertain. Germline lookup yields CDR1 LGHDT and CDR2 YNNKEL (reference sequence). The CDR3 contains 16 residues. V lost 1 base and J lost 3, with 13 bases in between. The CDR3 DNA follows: TGTGCCAGCAGCCAAGTCTCTCCCCGGTTCTACAATGAGCAGTTCTTC. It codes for CASSQVSPRFYNEQFF.

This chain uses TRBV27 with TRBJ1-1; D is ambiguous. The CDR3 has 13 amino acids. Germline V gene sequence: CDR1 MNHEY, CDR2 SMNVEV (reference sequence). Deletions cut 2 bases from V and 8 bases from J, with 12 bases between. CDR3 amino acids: CASSLPPSGEAFF. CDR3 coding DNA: TGTGCCAGCAGTTTACCTCCCTCGGGAGAAGCTTTCTTT.

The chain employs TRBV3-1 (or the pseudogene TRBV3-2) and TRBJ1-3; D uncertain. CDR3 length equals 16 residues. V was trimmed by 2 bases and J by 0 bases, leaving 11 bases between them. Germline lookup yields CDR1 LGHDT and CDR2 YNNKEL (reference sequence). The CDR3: CASSQRRAFSGNTIYF. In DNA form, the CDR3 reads TGTGCCAGCAGCCAAAGGAGGGCTTTCTCTGGAAACACCATATATTTT.

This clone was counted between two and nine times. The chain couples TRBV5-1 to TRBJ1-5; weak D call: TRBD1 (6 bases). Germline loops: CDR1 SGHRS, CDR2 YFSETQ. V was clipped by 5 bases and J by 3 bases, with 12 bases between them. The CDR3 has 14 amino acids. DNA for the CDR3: TGCGCCAGCAGTGTGGGGACAAACAATCAGCCCCAGCATTTT. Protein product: CASSVGTNNQPQHF.

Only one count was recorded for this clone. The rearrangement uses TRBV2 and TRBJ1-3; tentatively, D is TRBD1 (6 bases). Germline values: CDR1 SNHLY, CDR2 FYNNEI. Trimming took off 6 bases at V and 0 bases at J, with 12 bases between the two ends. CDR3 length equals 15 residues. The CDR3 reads CASRVDRSSGNTIYF. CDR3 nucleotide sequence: TGTGCCAGCAGAGTCGACAGGAGCTCTGGAAACACCATATATTTT.

The CDR3 bases are TGCGCCAGCAGCTTGGAGAACTCTGGAAACACCATATATTTT. Its translation: CASSLENSGNTIYF. The V gene is TRBV5-1, the J gene TRBJ1-3, with D unclear. V was trimmed by 0 bases and J by 0 bases, leaving 4 bases between them. Germline CDR1 SGHRS, CDR2 YFSETQ. This CDR3 has 14 residues.

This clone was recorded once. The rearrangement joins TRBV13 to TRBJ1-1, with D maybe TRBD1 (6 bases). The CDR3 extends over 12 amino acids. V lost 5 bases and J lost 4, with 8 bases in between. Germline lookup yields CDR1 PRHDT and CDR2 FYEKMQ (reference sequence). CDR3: CASSRGGTEAFF. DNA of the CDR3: TGTGCCAGCAGCCGAGGGGGCACTGAAGCTTTCTTT.